These 25 T cell receptor beta chains originate from one sample sequenced in a study of blood T cell repertoires in COVID-19. Produced via immunoSEQ multiplex PCR; TCRdb's table is partial and in-frame only. The sample shows 95,000 to 120,000 clones, around 84% of them seen only once. Sequencing was performed on peripheral blood. These receptors all come from a human donor in a cohort sampled during active COVID-19.

The V and J genes are TRBV28 and TRBJ1-6; 9 nucleotides line up with TRBD1. Looked up from germline, CDR1 is MDHEN and CDR2 is SYDVKM. J lost 9 bases, V lost 7 bases, and 13 bases had no gene match. The CDR3 has 16 residues. CDR3 in amino acids: CASTPFSDRGSSPLHF. The CDR3 DNA sequence: TGTGCCAGCACTCCCTTCTCGGACAGGGGCTCTTCACCCCTCCACTTT.

The CDR3 DNA follows: TGTGCCACCAGCAGAGGTGGGACAGGGGGGAACACTGAAGCTTTCTTT. Translation: CATSRGGTGGNTEAFF. The chain carries TRBV15 and TRBJ1-1; 11 bases align to TRBD1. The CDR3 length is 16 residues. Germline V CDR1 and CDR2: LNHNV, YYDKDF (reference sequence). V dropped 1 base and J dropped 1; count of bases not matched to a gene: 2. The full variable domain, with the rest looked up from reference TRBV15 and TRBJ1-1, is DAMVIQNPRYQVTQFGKPVTLSCSQTLNHNVMYWYQQKSSQAPKLLFHYYDKDFNNEADTPDNFQSRRPNTSFCFLDIRSPGLGDTAMYLCATSRGGTGGNTEAFFGQGTRLTVV.

This chain joins TRBV4-2 and TRBJ1-3; D not certain. Germline V gene sequence: CDR1 LGHNA, CDR2 YNFKEQ. CDR3 length equals 18 residues. The germline V and J ends were trimmed by 0 bases and 9 bases, with 24 bases remaining between them. The CDR3 region has the DNA TGTGCCAGCAGCCAAGATATTTCCCAGCGCCGATCTGTCGGCACCATATATTTT. Amino acids: CASSQDISQRRSVGTIYF.

The chain links TRBV11-3 to TRBJ2-3, with D possibly being TRBD2 (5 bases). CDR1 SGHNT and CDR2 YENEEA come from the germline V gene. V was trimmed by 1 base and J by 6 bases, leaving 5 bases between them. The CDR3 totals 12 residues. CDR3 loop: CASSLGGDTQYF. CDR3 bases: TGTGCCAGCAGCTTAGGCGGGGATACGCAGTATTTT.

This clone occurred once. The V and J genes are TRBV28 and TRBJ1-3; D is perhaps TRBD1 (6 bases). V lost 6 bases, J lost 0 bases, and 12 bases lay in between. This CDR3 has 15 amino acids. Looked up from germline, CDR1 is MDHEN and CDR2 is SYDVKM. In DNA, the CDR3 is TGTGCCAGCAGGGAGACAGGCAGCTCTGGAAACACCATATATTTT. It specifies CASRETGSSGNTIYF.

The chain joins TRBV19 to TRBJ1-2; 8 nucleotides match TRBD1. The CDR3 is made up of 16 amino acids. Germline loops: CDR1 LNHDA, CDR2 SQIVND (reference sequence). The junction had 10 bases not matched to a gene; V was cut back by 3 bases and J by 4 bases. This CDR3 is CASSIFGQGILYGYTF. CDR3 nucleotides: TGTGCCAGTAGTATTTTCGGACAGGGAATTCTCTATGGCTACACCTTC.

The chain is built from TRBV29-1 and TRBJ1-5, with D unresolved. The germline CDR1 and CDR2 sequences are SQVTM and ANQGSEA. The CDR3 spans 12 residues. V lost 4 bases and J 2 bases, leaving 6 bases between the germline ends. CDR3 loop: CSVGGGNQPQHF. The CDR3 DNA sequence: TGCAGCGTTGGTGGAGGCAATCAGCCCCAGCATTTT.

This sequence joins TRBV6-6 and TRBJ1-1; tentative D call: TRBD1 (5 bases). V lost 6 bases to trimming and J lost 3 bases, with 5 bases between them. Germline lookup yields CDR1 MNHNY and CDR2 SVGAGI (reference sequence). CDR3 size: 11 residues. The CDR3: CASRGDTEAFF. DNA for the CDR3: TGTGCCAGCAGAGGGGACACTGAAGCTTTCTTT.

The sample holds one count of this clone. V usage is TRBV4-1 and J usage is TRBJ2-5; 7 nucleotides align to TRBD1. This CDR3 spans 16 amino acids. V shed 3 bases and J 1 base; nucleotides not matched to a gene: 8. Germline V lookup: CDR1 MGHRA, CDR2 YSYEKL. CDR3: CASSHTPNRGQETQYF. The CDR3 DNA sequence: TGCGCCAGCAGCCACACCCCAAACAGGGGCCAAGAGACCCAGTACTTC.

The chain joins TRBV20-1 to TRBJ1-5, with a weak D call TRBD1 (5 bases). Between the trimmed V and J ends, which lost 3 bases and 3 bases, there was a span of 15 bases. Germline CDR1 is DFQATT and CDR2 is SNEGSKA (reference sequence). The CDR3 is 15 amino acids. CDR3 sequence (DNA): TGCAGTGCTAGTAGTCCCAGGGCGGACAATCAGCCCCAGCATTTT. Its protein is CSASSPRADNQPQHF.

This sequence joins TRBV5-4 and TRBJ1-1; no clear D gene. The CDR3 covers 13 residues. V was trimmed by 1 base and J by 7 bases, leaving 11 bases between them. Germline-derived CDR1 and CDR2 are SGHNT and YYREEE (reference sequence). In DNA, the CDR3 is TGTGCCAGCAGCTTGCATAGGGAGGATGAAGCTTTCTTT. Amino acids: CASSLHREDEAFF.

This clone has a handful of counts. At one end the junction does not follow the germline gene, possibly because of a read error. The chain links TRBV4-2 to TRBJ2-7, with 9 bases fitting TRBD2. The CDR3 is made up of 18 amino acids. CDR1 and CDR2 (germline): LGHNA, YNFKEQ. The CDR3 nucleotides are TGTGCCAGCAGCCAGGGCCTTTTTGCGGGGGGGCTCGAATACGGGCAGTACTTC. Protein: CASSQGLFAGGLEYGQYF.

The V and J genes are TRBV7-2 and TRBJ2-1, with TRBD2 matching over 12 bases. Germline V lookup: CDR1 SGHTA, CDR2 FQGNSA. The CDR3 length is 16 residues. Trimming cost V 0 bases and J 6 bases; bases outside gene matches: 3. The CDR3 region is CASSLAASGGANEQFF. DNA of the CDR3: TGTGCCAGCAGCTTAGCCGCTAGCGGGGGGGCCAATGAGCAGTTCTTC.

In DNA form, the CDR3 reads TGTGCCGGGACAGCTCACGAGCAGTACTTC. Translation: CAGTAHEQYF. V usage is TRBV24-1 and J usage is TRBJ2-7, with 7 bases aligning to TRBD1. Germline loops: CDR1 KGHDR, CDR2 SFDVKD. The CDR3 runs 10 residues. V lost 12 bases and J lost 5; bases outside the gene matches: 3.

The chain is built from TRBV11-2 and TRBJ2-6; D uncertain. The germline CDR1 and CDR2 sequences are SGHAT and FQNNGV. The CDR3 spans 14 residues. The V and J ends lost 7 bases and 0 bases respectively, with 7 bases between them. The CDR3 here is CASTFRSGANVLTF. In DNA, the CDR3 is TGTGCCAGCACCTTCCGCTCTGGGGCCAACGTCCTGACTTTC.

This sequence joins TRBV7-2 and TRBJ2-2; the match to TRBD1 covers 10 bases. The V and J ends lost 5 bases and 7 bases, in that order; junction bases with no gene match: 10. The CDR3 length is 16 residues. Looked up from germline, CDR1 is SGHTA and CDR2 is FQGNSA. The CDR3 spells CASSVRTGGTGGELFF. CDR3 coding DNA: TGTGCCAGCAGCGTACGGACAGGGGGTACTGGCGGGGAGCTGTTTTTT.

The chain joins TRBV11-2 to TRBJ1-1, with D hard to call. The CDR3 extends over 16 amino acids. V shed 0 bases and J shed 5 bases, with 16 bases lying between them. Per germline, CDR1 SGHAT and CDR2 FQNNGV. The CDR3, as DNA: TGTGCCAGCAGCTTAGACCTAAGAGGAGGGCATACTGAAGCTTTCTTT. This codes for CASSLDLRGGHTEAFF. The full variable domain, with the rest looked up from reference TRBV11-2 and TRBJ1-1, is EAGVAQSPRYKIIEKRQSVAFWCNPISGHATLYWYQQILGQGPKLLIQFQNNGVVDDSQLPKDRFSAERLKGVDSTLKIQPAKLEDSAVYLCASSLDLRGGHTEAFFGQGTRLTVV.

This chain links TRBV9 with TRBJ1-2; 8 nucleotides align to TRBD1. From germline, CDR1 is SGDLS and CDR2 YYNGEE. CDR3 size: 15 residues. Losses at the gene ends were 3 bases for V and 3 bases for J; bases not matched to a gene: 7. CDR3 coding DNA: TGTGCCAGCAGCGCAAGGGGACAGGCCCACTATGGCTACACCTTC. The encoded protein is CASSARGQAHYGYTF.

This clone occurred once. This chain links TRBV5-1 with TRBJ2-2; possibly TRBD1 for D (7 bases). This CDR3 is 15 amino acids long. The ends were cut back, 3 bases at V and 6 bases at J, with 15 bases in the middle. The germline V gene has CDR1 SGHRS and CDR2 YFSETQ. The CDR3, as DNA: TGCGCCAGCAGCTCGGGGGCCCAGGGGGCCGGGGAGCTGTTTTTT. Its protein product is CASSSGAQGAGELFF.

The gene calls are TRBV19 and TRBJ1-6; D may be TRBD1 (5 bases). Looked up from germline, CDR1 is LNHDA and CDR2 is SQIVND (reference sequence). Trimming cost V 4 bases and J 10 bases, with 11 bases left between them. The CDR3 spans 13 residues. The CDR3 DNA is TGTGCCAGTAGTAAGACAGACCTCTCACCCCTCCACTTT. As protein: CASSKTDLSPLHF. The full variable domain, rest sourced from reference TRBV19 and TRBJ1-6, is DGGITQSPKYLFRKEGQNVTLSCEQNLNHDAMYWYRQDPGQGLRLIYYSQIVNDFQKGDIAEGYSVSREKKESFPLTVTSAQKNPTAFYLCASSKTDLSPLHFGNGTRLTVT.

The V and J genes are TRBV27 and TRBJ2-2; 7 bases are a match to TRBD2. From germline, CDR1 is MNHEY and CDR2 SMNVEV (reference sequence). The CDR3 has 17 amino acids. V dropped 2 bases and J dropped 1; count of bases not matched to a gene: 7. CDR3 region: CASSLILGGGNTGELFF. The CDR3 region has the DNA TGTGCCAGCAGTTTAATCCTGGGCGGGGGGAACACCGGGGAGCTGTTTTTT.

The chain uses TRBV7-3 and TRBJ2-1, with D maybe TRBD1 (6 bases). Germline CDR1 is SGHTA and CDR2 is FQGTGA. The CDR3 spans 14 residues. Trimming shortened V by 5 bases and J by 4 bases, and 12 bases separated the two germline ends. The CDR3 region is CASSAGQSYNEQFF. The CDR3 DNA follows: TGTGCCAGCAGCGCAGGACAGAGTTACAATGAGCAGTTCTTC. The full variable domain, its missing parts supplied by reference TRBV7-3 and TRBJ2-1, is GAGVSQTPSNKVTEKGKYVELRCDPISGHTALYWYRQSLGQGPEFLIYFQGTGAADDSGLPNDRFFAVRPEGSVSTLKIQRTERGDSAVYLCASSAGQSYNEQFFGPGTRLTVL.

V gene TRBV19 combines with J gene TRBJ2-6; D gene ambiguous. The CDR3 has 17 residues. V lost 4 bases and J 0 bases, leaving 13 bases between the germline ends. Germline CDR1 is LNHDA and CDR2 is SQIVND (reference sequence). CDR3 protein: CASSSRGVSSGANVLTF. The DNA of the CDR3 is TGTGCCAGTAGTAGCAGAGGTGTTAGCTCTGGGGCCAACGTCCTGACTTTC.

The J gene is TRBJ1-1, the V gene TRBV5-5, with D unresolved. From germline, CDR1 is SGHKS and CDR2 YYEKEE (reference sequence). CDR3 length equals 16 residues. V was pared by 7 bases and J by 3 bases, with 22 bases between. CDR3 DNA: TGTGCCAGCCGCCCGAGGGCCTCGGGTGTGTACACTGAAGCTTTCTTT. Protein: CASRPRASGVYTEAFF.

This clone was counted a few times. V and J are TRBV24-1 and TRBJ2-3; D call uncertain. The CDR3 runs to 11 residues. Germline V gives CDR1 KGHDR, CDR2 SFDVKD. V dropped 4 bases and J dropped 5 bases, with 3 bases sitting between them. DNA for the CDR3: TGTGCCACCAGTGACGTAGATACGCAGTATTTT. Protein product: CATSDVDTQYF.